This T cell receptor (beta chain) is from a study of prognosis after radiotherapy for stage I lung cancer. In the study overall: While about seven patients had squamous cell carcinoma tumors, the tumors of about 11 were adenocarcinoma. General study points: The study found lower Shannon entropy after stereotactic body radiation therapy in patients who developed distant metastases. In patients receiving stereotactic body radiation therapy, unique TCR clone counts fell afterward, median roughly 10,000 versus 7,000.

This clonotype was recorded at least ten times. Antigen unknown. Disease was node-negative on CT and PET/CT in all patients; none had prior chemotherapy, radiotherapy or other malignancies. After removal of 9 bases from V and 0 bases from J, the junction contained 4 bases not matched to a gene. The CDR3 is made up of 13 amino acids. Looked up from germline, CDR1 is SNHLY and CDR2 is FYNNEI. With two-round multiplex PCR, TCR beta CDR3 sequences were amplified from genomic DNA. The first PCR round targeted every TRBV and TRBJ gene with specific primers. TCRdb fed the multiplex PCR reads into MiXCR, producing one record per CDR3 protein. Among around 51,000 distinct CDR3 sequences listed, roughly 36% were seen once.

The origin of this receptor is a donor of 50 years or more with non-small cell lung cancer. Here the sequenced sample was PBMCs, taken before or after stereotactic body radiation therapy (not recorded which). This chain joins TRBV2 and TRBJ1-1, with TRBD1 matching over 7 bases. CDR3 in DNA: TGTGCCAGTCGGACAGGTATGAACACTGAAGCTTTCTTT. Its protein is CASRTGMNTEAFF.